Below are 7 T cell receptor beta chains sequenced from a single sample in a study of cytomegalovirus exposure and HLA in healthy donors. PCR involved 60 Vbeta and 13 Jbeta primers. Sequenced by immunoSEQ multiplex PCR; TCRdb stores in-frame clones only, minus some. This table holds 80,000 to 100,000 clones, roughly 70% found once. The sample comprised PBMCs. These receptors were obtained from a young woman in good health and CMV-seropositive.

This clone has only a few counts. The rearrangement links TRBV4-2 to TRBJ2-2, with D possibly TRBD1 on 5 matching bases. This CDR3 region has 15 residues. Trimming left V 1 base short and J 5 bases short, with 11 bases between. Germline CDR1 reads LGHNA; CDR2 reads YNFKEQ. The CDR3 DNA is TGTGCCAGCAGCCAAGGGGAAGGGGTGACCGGGGAGCTGTTTTTT. This translates into CASSQGEGVTGELFF.

The J gene is TRBJ2-2, the V gene TRBV7-3; D unclear. V gave up 5 bases and J gave up 5 bases, with 9 bases separating them. Germline V CDR1 and CDR2: SGHTA, FQGTGA. CDR3 length: 13 residues. CDR3 coding DNA: TGTGCCAGCAGCCCCCTTATAACCGGGGAGCTGTTTTTT. Residues: CASSPLITGELFF.

This chain links TRBV19 with TRBJ1-2; D unclear. The CDR3 has 14 amino acids. V was trimmed by 6 bases and J by 3 bases, leaving 14 bases between them. Germline V CDR1 and CDR2: LNHDA, SQIVND (reference sequence). The CDR3: CASRKEMSDYGYTF. Written as DNA, the CDR3 is TGTGCCAGTAGAAAGGAGATGTCGGACTATGGCTACACCTTC. Combining the CDR3 with reference TRBV19 and TRBJ1-2 gives the whole variable domain DGGITQSPKYLFRKEGQNVTLSCEQNLNHDAMYWYRQDPGQGLRLIYYSQIVNDFQKGDIAEGYSVSREKKESFPLTVTSAQKNPTAFYLCASRKEMSDYGYTFGSGTRLTVV.

This clone was recorded a few times. The chain combines TRBV7-2 with TRBJ2-3, with D perhaps matching TRBD2 (7 bases). The V end was cut by 6 bases, the J end by 6 bases, with 13 bases between. CDR3 length: 13 residues. CDR1 is SGHTA, CDR2 FQGNSA, per germline. The CDR3 protein is CASRRGGLDTQYF. The DNA for the CDR3 is TGTGCCAGCAGGAGGGGGGGGCTGGATACGCAGTATTTT. The whole variable domain, filled in from reference TRBV7-2 and TRBJ2-3, reads GAGVSQSPSNKVTEKGKDVELRCDPISGHTALYWYRQSLGQGLEFLIYFQGNSAPDKSGLPSDRFSAERTGGSVSTLTIQRTQQEDSAVYLCASRRGGLDTQYFGPGTRLTVL.

The rearrangement uses TRBV28 and TRBJ1-5, with 7 bases matching TRBD1. V lost 3 bases and J lost 5; bases outside the gene matches: 4. Germline CDR1 is MDHEN and CDR2 is SYDVKM. The CDR3 has 14 amino acids. CDR3: CASSLSRGYQPQHF. DNA of the CDR3: TGTGCCAGCAGTTTGAGCAGGGGGTATCAGCCCCAGCATTTT.

This clone turned up a few times. The chain joins TRBV7-2 to TRBJ2-1, with TRBD2 identical over 14 bases. The germline V gene has CDR1 SGHTA and CDR2 FQGNSA. The CDR3 is made up of 16 amino acids. V shed 3 bases and J 12 bases; nucleotides not matched to a gene: 10. CDR3 coding DNA: TGTGCCAGCAGCTTCGCCGGGACTAGCGGGGGCCCGGGGCAGTTCTTC. Translating it yields CASSFAGTSGGPGQFF.

The chain carries TRBV6-6 and TRBJ2-7; weak D call: TRBD2 (5 bases). Germline loops: CDR1 MNHNY, CDR2 SVGAGI (reference sequence). This CDR3 contains 13 residues. V was trimmed by 2 bases and J by 2 bases, leaving 7 bases between them. The CDR3 sequence is CASSYERAYEQYF. CDR3 coding DNA: TGTGCCAGCAGTTACGAGAGGGCCTACGAGCAGTACTTC.